This T cell receptor beta chain was sequenced during a study of cytomegalovirus exposure and HLA in healthy donors. Findings and limits, study-wide: TCR beta sequences reportedly predicted the HLA-A and HLA-B alleles of most subjects accurately. Available immune exposure information was restricted to CMV serostatus only. In a later analysis, an Asian-associated ancestry cluster reportedly showed fewer N-insertions than the approximately 610-donor mean. Rare TCR sequences dominated, though some public TCRs recurred in many donors.

Primers included in the PCR were 60 Vbeta and 13 Jbeta primers. Using immunoSEQ multiplex PCR, the repertoire was profiled, and TCRdb retains in-frame clones only, with some absent. The sample lists around 140,000 clones; 80% to 85% were seen once. As for this clone: Its antigen is undetermined.

Germline CDR1 reads MGHRA; CDR2 reads YSYEKL. The ends lost 1 base at V and 8 bases at J; junction bases unmatched: 7. This CDR3 has 15 amino acids. The sample was PBMCs. This receptor was identified in a woman younger than 45 in good health and CMV-seronegative. The chain uses TRBV4-1 and TRBJ2-4; 8 bases agree with TRBD1. CDR3 sequence (DNA): TGCGCCAGCAGCCAAGTTTGGGACAGGATGCACATTCAGTACTTC. It is translated as CASSQVWDRMHIQYF.